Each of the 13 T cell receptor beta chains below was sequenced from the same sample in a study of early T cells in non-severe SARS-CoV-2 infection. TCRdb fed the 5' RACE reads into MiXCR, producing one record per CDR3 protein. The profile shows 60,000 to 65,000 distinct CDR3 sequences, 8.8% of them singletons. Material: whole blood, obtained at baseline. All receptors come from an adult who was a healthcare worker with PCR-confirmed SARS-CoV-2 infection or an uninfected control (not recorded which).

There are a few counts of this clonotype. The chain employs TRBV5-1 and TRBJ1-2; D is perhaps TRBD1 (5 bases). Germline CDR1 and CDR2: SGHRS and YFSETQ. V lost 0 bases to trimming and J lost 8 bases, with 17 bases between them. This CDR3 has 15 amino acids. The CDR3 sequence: CASSLDPGLFEGYTF. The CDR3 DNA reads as TGCGCCAGCAGCTTGGATCCAGGGCTTTTTGAAGGCTACACCTTC.

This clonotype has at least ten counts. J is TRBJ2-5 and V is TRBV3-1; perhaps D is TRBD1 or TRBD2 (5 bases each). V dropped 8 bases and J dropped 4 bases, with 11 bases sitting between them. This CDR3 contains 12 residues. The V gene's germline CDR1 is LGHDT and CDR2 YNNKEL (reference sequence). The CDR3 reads CASRGTLETQYF. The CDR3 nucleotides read TGTGCCAGCCGGGGCACCTTAGAGACCCAGTACTTC.

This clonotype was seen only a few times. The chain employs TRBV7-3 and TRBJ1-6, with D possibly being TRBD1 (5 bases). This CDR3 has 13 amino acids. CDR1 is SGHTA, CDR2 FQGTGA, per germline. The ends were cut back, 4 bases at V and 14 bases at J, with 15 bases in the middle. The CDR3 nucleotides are TGTGCCAGCAGCTCGACCGGGACGGCGGCCCTCCACTTT. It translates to CASSSTGTAALHF.

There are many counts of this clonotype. The CDR3 reads CASSYSRRDYGYTF. DNA of the CDR3: TGTGCCAGCAGTTACTCGCGGAGAGACTATGGCTACACCTTC. The genes are TRBV6-2 or TRBV6-3 and TRBJ1-2, with no clear D. This CDR3 region has 14 residues. Germline V gives CDR1 MNHEY, CDR2 SVGEGT. Trimming removed 0 bases at V and 3 bases at J, with 8 bases between.

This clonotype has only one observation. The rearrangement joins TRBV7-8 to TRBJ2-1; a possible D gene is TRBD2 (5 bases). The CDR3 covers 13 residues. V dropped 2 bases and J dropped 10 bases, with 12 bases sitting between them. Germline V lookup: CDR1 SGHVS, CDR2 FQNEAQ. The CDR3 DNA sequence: TGTGCCAGCAGCTTAAGCGGACCCACCGAGCAGTTCTTC. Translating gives CASSLSGPTEQFF. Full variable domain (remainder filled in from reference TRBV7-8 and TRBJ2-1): GAGVSQSPRYKVAKRGQDVALRCDPISGHVSLFWYQQALGQGPEFLTYFQNEAQLDKSGLPSDRFFAERPEGSVSTLKIQRTQQEDSAVYLCASSLSGPTEQFFGPGTRLTVL.

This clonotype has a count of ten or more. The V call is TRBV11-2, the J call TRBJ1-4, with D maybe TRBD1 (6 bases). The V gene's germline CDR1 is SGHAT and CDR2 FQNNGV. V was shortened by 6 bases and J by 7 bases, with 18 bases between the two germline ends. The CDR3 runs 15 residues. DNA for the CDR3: TGTGCCAGCAGTTTCTCGTCGACAGGATTTGAAAAACTGTTTTTT. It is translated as CASSFSSTGFEKLFF.

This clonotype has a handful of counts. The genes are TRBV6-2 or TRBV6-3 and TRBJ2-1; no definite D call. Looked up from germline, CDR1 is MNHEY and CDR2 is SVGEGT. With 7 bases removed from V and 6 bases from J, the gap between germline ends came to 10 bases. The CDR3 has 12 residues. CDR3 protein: CASNDRSNEQFF. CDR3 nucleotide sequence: TGTGCCAGCAACGATCGGTCCAATGAGCAGTTCTTC.

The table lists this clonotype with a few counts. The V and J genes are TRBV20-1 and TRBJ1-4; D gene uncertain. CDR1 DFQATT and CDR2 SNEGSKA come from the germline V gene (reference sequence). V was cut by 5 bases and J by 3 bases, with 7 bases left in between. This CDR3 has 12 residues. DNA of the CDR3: TGCAGTGCTGAACAGCCTAATGAAAAACTGTTTTTT. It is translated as CSAEQPNEKLFF.

The CDR3 sequence: CASDVGSYNEQFF. For the CDR3, the DNA is TGTGCCAGCGATGTGGGATCCTACAATGAGCAGTTCTTC. J is TRBJ2-1 and V is TRBV7-9; no reliable D call. CDR3 length equals 13 residues. Per the germline V gene, CDR1 is SEHNR and CDR2 is FQNEAQ (reference sequence). Trimming took off 8 bases at V and 1 base at J, with 9 bases between the two ends.

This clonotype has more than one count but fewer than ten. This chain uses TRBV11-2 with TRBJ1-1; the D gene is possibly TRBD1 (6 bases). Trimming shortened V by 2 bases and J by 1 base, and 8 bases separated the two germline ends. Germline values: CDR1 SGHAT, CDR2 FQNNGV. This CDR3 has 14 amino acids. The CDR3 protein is CASSLMGQNTEAFF. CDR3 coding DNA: TGTGCCAGCAGCTTAATGGGACAGAACACTGAAGCTTTCTTT.

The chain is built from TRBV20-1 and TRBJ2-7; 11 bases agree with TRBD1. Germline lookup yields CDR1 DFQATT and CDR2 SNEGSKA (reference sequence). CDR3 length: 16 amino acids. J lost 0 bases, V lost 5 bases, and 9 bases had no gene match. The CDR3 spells CSAFRTGGFSSYEQYF. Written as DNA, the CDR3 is TGCAGTGCTTTCCGGACAGGGGGCTTCAGCTCCTACGAGCAGTACTTC.

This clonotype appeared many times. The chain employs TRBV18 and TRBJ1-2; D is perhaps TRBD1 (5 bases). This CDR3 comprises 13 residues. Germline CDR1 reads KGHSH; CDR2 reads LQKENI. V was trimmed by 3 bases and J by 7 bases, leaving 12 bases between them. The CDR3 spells CASSPSTGPGYTF. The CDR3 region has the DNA TGTGCCAGCTCACCGTCAACAGGACCTGGCTACACCTTC.

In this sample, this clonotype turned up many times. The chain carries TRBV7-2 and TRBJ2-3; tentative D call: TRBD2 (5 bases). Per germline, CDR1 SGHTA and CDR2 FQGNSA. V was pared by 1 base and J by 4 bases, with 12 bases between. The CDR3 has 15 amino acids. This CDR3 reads CASSLEYLAADTQYF. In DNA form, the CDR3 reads TGTGCCAGCAGCTTAGAGTACCTAGCAGCAGATACGCAGTATTTT. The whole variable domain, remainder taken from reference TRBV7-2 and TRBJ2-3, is GAGVSQSPSNKVTEKGKDVELRCDPISGHTALYWYRQSLGQGLEFLIYFQGNSAPDKSGLPSDRFSAERTGGSVSTLTIQRTQQEDSAVYLCASSLEYLAADTQYFGPGTRLTVL.